One and the same sample provided the 30 T cell receptor beta chains below, sequenced in a study of beta chain features in type 1 diabetes. cDNA synthesis used the whole RNA isolate, giving expressed TCRB sequences. Clones were sequenced by immunoSEQ multiplex PCR, and TCRdb holds only the in-frame ones, with some missing. The sample consists of a few hundred thousand clones, around 26% of them appearing once. Source material: central memory CD4+ T cells from blood. These receptors were taken from a young man in good health.

In this sample, this clone turned up many times. The V call is TRBV7-9, the J call TRBJ2-7, with D tentatively TRBD2 (6 bases). The CDR3 spans 12 residues. V gave up 5 bases and J gave up 12 bases, with 17 bases separating them. Germline loops: CDR1 SEHNR, CDR2 FQNEAQ (reference sequence). The CDR3 reads CASSRREGLVYF. DNA for the CDR3: TGTGCCAGCAGCCGGAGGGAAGGCTTGGTGTACTTC.

This clone was counted a single time. The chain employs TRBV6-1 and TRBJ2-7, with D unclear. The CDR3 spans 14 residues. The ends were cut back, 3 bases at V and 2 bases at J, with 11 bases in the middle. Germline CDR1 is MNHNS and CDR2 is SASEGT. CDR3 region: CASSDFRVPYEQYF. CDR3 nucleotide sequence: TGTGCCAGCAGTGATTTCCGGGTACCCTACGAGCAGTACTTC.

The gene calls are TRBV7-8 and TRBJ2-7; no definite D call. Between the trimmed V and J ends, which lost 1 base and 3 bases, there was a span of 10 bases. Germline CDR1 is SGHVS and CDR2 is FQNEAQ. This CDR3 is 14 amino acids long. The CDR3 protein is CASSLDGRDYEQYF. For the CDR3, the DNA is TGTGCCAGCAGCTTAGACGGGCGCGACTACGAGCAGTACTTC.

The rearrangement joins TRBV9 to TRBJ2-1, with 10 positions matching TRBD2. The V gene's germline CDR1 is SGDLS and CDR2 YYNGEE. This CDR3 has 15 residues. The J segment lost 6 bases and the V segment lost 4 bases, leaving 7 bases of the junction unmatched. The CDR3 coding sequence is TGTGCCAGCAGCTCCATCCTAGCGGGAGCCAATGAGCAGTTCTTC. Encoded protein: CASSSILAGANEQFF.

The genes are TRBV14 and TRBJ2-1; perhaps TRBD1 as D (6 bases). Germline CDR1 is SGHDN and CDR2 is FVKESK. The CDR3 is made up of 15 amino acids. V lost 6 bases and J 4 bases, leaving 16 bases between the germline ends. CDR3 coding DNA: TGTGCCAGCAGGAGTCAGGACAGCAAGTACAATGAGCAGTTCTTC. Encoded protein: CASRSQDSKYNEQFF.

This clone has only a few counts. The chain uses TRBV15 and TRBJ1-1; TRBD1 agrees at 11 bases. Losses at the gene ends were 6 bases for V and 4 bases for J; bases not matched to a gene: 4. From germline, CDR1 is LNHNV and CDR2 YYDKDF (reference sequence). The CDR3 contains 14 residues. The CDR3 is CATSRGQGGTEAFF. The CDR3, as DNA: TGTGCCACCAGTAGGGGACAGGGGGGCACTGAAGCTTTCTTT.

This clone is medium-sized within its sample. V usage is TRBV28 and J usage is TRBJ2-1; 8 bases fit TRBD2. The V gene end was trimmed by 2 bases and the J gene end by 6 bases; junction bases not matched to a gene: 3. This CDR3 has 14 amino acids. CDR1 is MDHEN and CDR2 is SYDVKM in the germline V gene. The CDR3 DNA sequence: TGTGCCAGCAGTTTAACGGGAGGGGCCAATGAGCAGTTCTTC. As protein: CASSLTGGANEQFF.

The chain uses TRBV7-6 and TRBJ1-1; unclear D gene. The CDR3 covers 15 residues. CDR1 and CDR2 from the germline V gene are SGHVS and FNYEAQ. The V gene lost 5 bases and the J gene lost 5 bases, with 18 bases spanning the gap. CDR3 bases: TGTGCCAGCAGCCCACCGGAAGGATGGGGAACTGAAGCTTTCTTT. Protein product: CASSPPEGWGTEAFF.

V and J are TRBV5-1 and TRBJ2-7; 11 positions match TRBD2. The CDR3 covers 15 residues. The V and J ends lost 6 bases and 2 bases, in that order; junction bases with no gene match: 7. The V gene's germline CDR1 is SGHRS and CDR2 YFSETQ. CDR3 bases: TGCGCCAGCACCCCCGGGACTAGCGGTACCTACGAGCAGTACTTC. Its translation: CASTPGTSGTYEQYF.

V usage is TRBV10-3 and J usage is TRBJ2-7; 9 nucleotides align to TRBD2. Germline V gives CDR1 ENHRY, CDR2 SYGVKD. The CDR3 runs to 16 residues. J lost 0 bases, V lost 4 bases, and 7 bases had no gene match. In DNA form, the CDR3 reads TGTGCCATCAGTGTTGGTAGCGGGGGAAGCTCCTACGAGCAGTACTTC. Protein product: CAISVGSGGSSYEQYF.

This clone has just a few counts. The chain carries TRBV6-5 and TRBJ2-5; D gene uncertain. The germline V gene has CDR1 MNHEY and CDR2 SVGAGI. This CDR3 is built from 14 residues. V shed 0 bases and J shed 6 bases, with 11 bases lying between them. The CDR3 here is CASSYSGPQQTQYF. The DNA for the CDR3 is TGTGCCAGCAGTTACTCGGGTCCCCAGCAGACCCAGTACTTC.

The chain recombines TRBV7-9 with TRBJ1-1; tentative D call: TRBD1 (5 bases). The CDR3 totals 14 residues. In germline, CDR1 is SEHNR, CDR2 FQNEAQ (reference sequence). V was pared by 5 bases and J by 5 bases, with 15 bases between. The CDR3 bases are TGTGCCAGCAGCCCAGCCGGGACTCCAACTGAAGCTTTCTTT. Translated: CASSPAGTPTEAFF.

This sequence joins TRBV5-6 and TRBJ1-1; the D is unclear. Germline CDR1 reads SGHDT; CDR2 reads YYEEEE. The CDR3 has 14 amino acids. Trimming took off 4 bases at V and 5 bases at J, with 15 bases between the two ends. The CDR3 region has the DNA TGTGCCAGCAGCCGGACCGACGGAAGGACTGAAGCTTTCTTT. Amino acids: CASSRTDGRTEAFF.

The table lists this clone with a few counts. CDR3 amino acids: CASSPLAAGGHNEQFF. In nucleotides, the CDR3 is TGTGCCAGCAGTCCCCTCGCCGCAGGGGGCCACAATGAGCAGTTCTTC. This chain joins TRBV27 and TRBJ2-1, with 8 bases fitting TRBD1. V lost 5 bases, J lost 5 bases, and 11 bases stayed unmatched. The germline gives CDR1 MNHEY, CDR2 SMNVEV (reference sequence). The CDR3 consists of 16 residues.

CDR3 in DNA: TGTGCCAGCAGCCGGGAACGAACACAAGAGACCCAGTACTTC. Translating it yields CASSRERTQETQYF. The V call is TRBV11-2, the J call TRBJ2-5; D might be TRBD2 (5 bases). This CDR3 region has 14 residues. From germline, CDR1 is SGHAT and CDR2 FQNNGV. The V end lost 5 bases, the J end lost 2 bases, and 12 bases lay between the germline ends.

The rearrangement uses TRBV21-1 and TRBJ1-2. TRBV21-1 is a pseudogene. The CDR3 contains 13 residues. This CDR3 reads CASSKGRIYGYTF. CDR3 coding DNA: TGTGCCAGCAGCAAAGGACGGATTTATGGCTACACCTTC.

This rearrangement joins TRBV29-1 to TRBJ1-1; D perhaps matches TRBD1 (5 bases). This CDR3 has 13 residues. Germline values: CDR1 SQVTM, CDR2 ANQGSEA. Trimming shortened V by 7 bases and J by 1 base, and 13 bases separated the two germline ends. CDR3 in amino acids: CSAHGGTNTEAFF. In DNA, the CDR3 is TGCAGCGCACATGGGGGAACGAACACTGAAGCTTTCTTT.

The rearrangement uses TRBV14 and TRBJ2-3; D might be TRBD1 or TRBD2, each matching 5 bases. V lost 1 base and J 5 bases, leaving 13 bases between the germline ends. The CDR3 runs to 15 residues. Germline V gene data show CDR1 as SGHDN and CDR2 as FVKESK. This CDR3 is CASSQGGAHRDTQYF. CDR3 coding DNA: TGTGCCAGCAGCCAAGGAGGGGCGCACAGAGATACGCAGTATTTT.

The chain uses TRBV15 and TRBJ1-2; D uncertain. The CDR3 has 14 residues. Germline-derived CDR1 and CDR2 are LNHNV and YYDKDF (reference sequence). The V end lost 5 bases, the J end lost 6 bases, and 16 bases lay between the germline ends. CDR3 in amino acids: CATSPLSWSDGYTF. The CDR3 DNA sequence: TGTGCCACCAGCCCCTTAAGCTGGTCTGATGGCTACACCTTC.

V is TRBV9 and J is TRBJ2-1, with D possibly being TRBD1 (5 bases). CDR3 size: 15 residues. V was pared by 0 bases and J by 3 bases, with 10 bases between. Germline assignment: CDR1 SGDLS and CDR2 YYNGEE. CDR3 DNA: TGTGCCAGCAGCGTAGTGCAGGGCTTCTACAATGAGCAGTTCTTC. It is translated as CASSVVQGFYNEQFF.

This chain uses TRBV11-3 with TRBJ2-1; TRBD1 might be the D (5 bases). Germline values: CDR1 SGHNT, CDR2 YENEEA. Trimming removed 5 bases at V and 3 bases at J, with 11 bases between. This CDR3 contains 14 residues. CDR3 sequence: CASSPQGSYNEQFF. CDR3 coding DNA: TGTGCCAGCAGCCCCCAGGGTAGCTACAATGAGCAGTTCTTC.

J is TRBJ2-3 and V is TRBV2, with a possible D match to TRBD2 (6 bases). The CDR3 contains 12 residues. Germline values: CDR1 SNHLY, CDR2 FYNNEI. The ends were cut back, 6 bases at V and 9 bases at J, with 13 bases in the middle. CDR3: CASRATSATQYF. As DNA, the CDR3 is TGTGCCAGCAGAGCGACTAGTGCGACGCAGTATTTT.

This CDR3 reads CAWSVQGRGYEKLFF. The CDR3 nucleotides read TGTGCCTGGAGTGTCCAAGGTCGGGGATATGAAAAACTGTTTTTT. The rearrangement uses TRBV30 and TRBJ1-4, with D unresolved. The CDR3 extends over 15 amino acids. Trimming took off 0 bases at V and 6 bases at J, with 14 bases between the two ends. CDR1 GTSNPN and CDR2 SVGIG come from the germline V gene (reference sequence).

The chain is built from TRBV30 and TRBJ2-7; the match to TRBD2 covers 10 bases. CDR1 GTSNPN and CDR2 SVGIG come from the germline V gene (reference sequence). The CDR3 consists of 13 residues. CDR3 loop: CARSSGGSYEQYF. Here the CDR3 DNA reads TGTGCTCGGAGTAGCGGGGGGAGCTACGAGCAGTACTTC.

The chain uses TRBV25-1 and TRBJ2-2; D unclear. V was clipped by 7 bases and J by 4 bases, with 10 bases between them. CDR3 length equals 13 residues. CDR1 MGHDK and CDR2 SYGVNS come from the germline V gene. This CDR3 is CASIGTSTGELFF. The CDR3, as DNA: TGTGCCAGCATCGGAACTTCCACCGGGGAGCTGTTTTTT.

In its sample, this clone was seen a few times. CDR3 nucleotides: TGTGCCAGCACCGACCCCGGGACAAGGCAGTATGAGCAGTACTTC. It specifies CASTDPGTRQYEQYF. This chain uses TRBV2 with TRBJ2-7; TRBD1 is a possible D gene (6 bases). Trimming removed 7 bases from V and 7 bases from J, with 23 bases in between. In germline, CDR1 is SNHLY, CDR2 FYNNEI. This CDR3 has 15 residues. Full variable domain (missing parts from reference TRBV2 and TRBJ2-7): EPEVTQTPSHQVTQMGQEVILRCVPISNHLYFYWYRQILGQKVEFLVSFYNNEISEKSEIFDDQFSVERPDGSNFTLKIRSTKLEDSAMYFCASTDPGTRQYEQYFGPGTRLTVT.

V gene TRBV6-6 combines with J gene TRBJ2-1; a possible D gene is TRBD1 (6 bases). The CDR3 has 14 amino acids. Trimming shortened V by 5 bases and J by 4 bases, and 12 bases separated the two germline ends. CDR1 and CDR2 from the germline V gene are MNHNY and SVGAGI (reference sequence). CDR3: CASSAKQGYNEQFF. The CDR3 nucleotides read TGTGCCAGCAGTGCGAAACAGGGATACAATGAGCAGTTCTTC.

The chain has TRBV7-2 and TRBJ2-4, with 7 bases that match TRBD1. This CDR3 contains 18 residues. V gave up 4 bases and J gave up 0 bases; unmatched junction bases: 12. From germline, CDR1 is SGHTA and CDR2 FQGNSA. The CDR3 region is CASSSGQTTSVAKNIQYF. The CDR3 coding sequence is TGTGCCAGCAGCTCGGGACAGACCACCTCGGTAGCCAAAAACATTCAGTACTTC.

This clone was counted between two and nine times. This chain joins TRBV15 and TRBJ2-1, with D possibly being TRBD2 (6 bases). V was pared by 6 bases and J by 7 bases, with 22 bases between. CDR1 and CDR2 (germline): LNHNV, YYDKDF (reference sequence). There are 16 residues in the CDR3. CDR3 bases: TGTGCCACCAGTAACCCGGGGGACCAATCGGGGAATGAGCAGTTCTTC. Protein product: CATSNPGDQSGNEQFF.

In this sample, this clone turned up a few times. A much larger clone is a single base away; this may be a read error. The DNA for the CDR3 is TGTGCCAGCAGCTTTTCTTCGGGACAGGCACAAGAGACCCAGTACTTC. The encoded protein is CASSFSSGQAQETQYF. The gene calls are TRBV5-6 and TRBJ2-5, with 8 bases aligning to TRBD1. This CDR3 has 16 residues. The trim removed 2 bases at V and 2 bases at J, leaving 8 bases unmatched. Germline CDR1 and CDR2: SGHDT and YYEEEE.